This TCR beta chain stems from a study of T-cell reconstitution after alpha-beta-depleted transplantation in children. For TCRbeta, the library was prepared with unique molecular identifiers. Via MiXCR, TCRdb re-called the PCR reads, giving one row per CDR3 protein. The data show 500,000 to 750,000 distinct CDR3 sequences, under 15% seen once. This sequence originates from a male patient aged 10 to 17 who had a stem cell transplant for acute myeloid leukemia, so the T cells may come from the graft donor. The specimen was PBMCs, mostly from graft donor cells, collected 360 days after TCRalphabeta/CD19-depleted stem cell transplant.

The CDR3 bases are TGCAGCGCCAGGGACAGCCCTTGGGGTTACGAGCAGTACTTC. Translation gives CSARDSPWGYEQYF. The V call is TRBV29-1, the J call TRBJ2-7, with TRBD1 matching over 7 bases. Trimming at V came to 7 bases and at J to 4 bases, leaving 13 bases not matched to a gene. Germline values: CDR1 SQVTM, CDR2 ANQGSEA. The CDR3 extends over 14 amino acids.